The 24 T cell receptor beta chains below were found in one sample sequenced in a study of regulatory T cells in long-lasting Graves disease (dated by TCRdb to the early 2020s). To prepare the library, multiplex PCR was applied. The listed sequencing device is Illumina HiSeq 4000. iRepertoire HTBI primers and Arm-PCR amplification of CDR3 regions were used to construct TCR beta libraries. TCRdb reprocessed the public reads (quality trimming at Q25 with fastp, clone calling with MiXCR) and kept in-frame beta chains. Rows are combined by CDR3 protein, so each entry shows the most common genes and DNA. The sample table contains roughly 350,000 distinct CDR3 sequences; only one count was recorded for over 15% of them. The biggest ten clones account for 30% of the sample. What this sample's time point label stands for: newly diagnosed GD, antithyroid drugs for less than 3 months. For both TCR sequencing and RNA sequencing, RNA was extracted from PBMCs using TRIzol.

These same records also appear under a second study, on T cells in Graves' hyperthyroidism and ophthalmopathy.

The sequenced sample was peripheral blood mononuclear cells (PBMCs), obtained at new diagnosis, from a patient treated with antithyroid drugs. Every receptor here comes from a man in his forties with Graves disease. Donor details come from another sample of the same person, matched by shared clones.

This clonotype was detected many times. V gene TRBV12-3 or TRBV12-4 combines with J gene TRBJ2-3; 10 bases are shared with TRBD1. The CDR3 is made up of 14 amino acids. Trimming removed 3 bases from V and 5 bases from J; junction bases left unmatched: 2. Here the CDR3 reads CASSFGQGEDTQYF. CDR3 coding DNA: TGTGCCAGCAGTTTTGGACAGGGGGAAGATACGCAGTATTTT.

This clonotype was counted at least ten times. The V and J genes are TRBV20-1 and TRBJ2-1, with D uncertain. The length of the CDR3 is 13 residues. Germline V lookup: CDR1 DFQATT, CDR2 SNEGSKA (reference sequence). Trimming took 1 base from V and 8 from J, leaving 12 bases between them. The CDR3 is CSARVSSSDEQFF. CDR3 in DNA: TGCAGTGCTAGAGTGAGCTCTTCCGATGAGCAGTTCTTC.

The sample holds a few counts of this clonotype. V usage is TRBV24-1 and J usage is TRBJ1-3, with D tentatively TRBD1 (5 bases). V lost 8 bases, J lost 3 bases, and 7 bases lay in between. From germline, CDR1 is KGHDR and CDR2 SFDVKD. This CDR3 spans 12 amino acids. The CDR3 here is CATTGDGNTIYF. The DNA for the CDR3 is TGTGCCACCACGGGGGATGGAAACACCATATATTTT.

This clonotype appeared many times. V usage is TRBV4-3 and J usage is TRBJ2-1; maybe TRBD2 (5 bases). The V gene's germline CDR1 is LGHNA and CDR2 YSLEER. The CDR3 totals 17 residues. V lost 0 bases to trimming and J lost 0 bases, with 12 bases between them. CDR3 sequence reads: CASSQDRGPPSYNEQFF. The DNA for the CDR3 is TGCGCCAGCAGCCAAGATCGCGGGCCTCCCTCCTACAATGAGCAGTTCTTC.

This clonotype came up a few times. The chain joins TRBV10-3 to TRBJ2-3, with D hard to call. CDR1 is ENHRY and CDR2 is SYGVKD in the germline V gene. V lost 10 bases, J lost 1 base, and 9 bases lay in between. The CDR3 loop spans 12 amino acids. The CDR3 spells CASSDGTDTQYF. In DNA form, the CDR3 reads TGTGCCAGTTCCGACGGCACAGATACGCAGTATTTT.

This clonotype has just a few counts. The gene calls are TRBV7-2 and TRBJ1-2; the match to TRBD1 covers 7 bases. The J segment lost 3 bases and the V segment lost 3 bases, leaving 4 bases of the junction unmatched. CDR3 length: 14 residues. The V gene's germline CDR1 is SGHTA and CDR2 FQGNSA. DNA of the CDR3: TGTGCCAGCAGCTTCCGACAGGGCGACTATGGCTACACCTTC. Its translation is CASSFRQGDYGYTF.

The rearrangement links TRBV11-2 to TRBJ2-1; 12 bases fit TRBD2. The assigned J gene may be wrong: the sequence end matches TRBJ2-5 better. CDR1 SGHAT and CDR2 FQNNGV come from the germline V gene. CDR3 length: 17 amino acids. CDR3 loop: CASSASSGGALQETQYF. CDR3 coding DNA: TGTGCCAGCAGCGCCTCTAGCGGGGGGGCCCTCCAAGAGACCCAGTACTTC.

This chain links TRBV29-1 with TRBJ2-7, with D hard to call. This CDR3 is built from 14 residues. Trimming cost V 0 bases and J 9 bases, with 18 bases left between them. Germline CDR1 SQVTM, CDR2 ANQGSEA. In DNA, the CDR3 is TGCAGCGTTGAAGAAAGGTTGCGGTTCAAAGGGCAGTACTTC. Its translation is CSVEERLRFKGQYF.

This clonotype was observed at least ten times. CDR3 DNA: TGTGCCTGGACCGTGGACAGCAATCAGCCCCAGCATTTT. Its translation: CAWTVDSNQPQHF. The chain carries TRBV30 and TRBJ1-5; D remains ambiguous. With 4 bases removed from V and 1 base from J, the gap between germline ends came to 8 bases. This CDR3 is 13 amino acids long. Per the germline V gene, CDR1 is GTSNPN and CDR2 is SVGIG (reference sequence).

Many counts were recorded for this clonotype. As DNA, the CDR3 is TGTGCCAGCAGTGTGGGGAGGAACACTGAAGCTTTCTTT. This encodes CASSVGRNTEAFF. The chain couples TRBV27 to TRBJ1-1, with D unclear. The CDR3 length is 13 residues. Per the germline V gene, CDR1 is MNHEY and CDR2 is SMNVEV (reference sequence). V was pared by 5 bases and J by 1 base, with 8 bases between.

This clonotype showed up many times. The rearrangement joins TRBV2 to TRBJ1-1; D is uncertain. CDR1 is SNHLY and CDR2 is FYNNEI in the germline V gene. The CDR3 has 11 residues. Trimming took off 7 bases at V and 4 bases at J, with 7 bases between the two ends. The CDR3 nucleotides read TGTGCCAGCATAGTCCGCACTGAAGCTTTCTTT. Translated, it gives CASIVRTEAFF.

The sample holds many counts of this clonotype. V and J are TRBV12-5 and TRBJ2-1; either TRBD1 or TRBD2 may fit D (5 bases each). CDR3 length: 14 amino acids. V shed 3 bases and J shed 3 bases, with 9 bases lying between them. Germline CDR1 is LGHNT and CDR2 is FRNRAP. The CDR3 coding sequence is TGTGCTAGTGGTTTTGGGGGAGTCTACAATGAGCAGTTCTTC. Residues: CASGFGGVYNEQFF.

In its sample, this clonotype was seen a few times. The chain combines TRBV6-1 with TRBJ2-3; D call uncertain. This CDR3 spans 14 amino acids. The V end was cut by 8 bases, the J end by 2 bases, with 14 bases between. Per the germline V gene, CDR1 is MNHNS and CDR2 is SASEGT. CDR3 protein: CASGRLDITDTQYF. The CDR3 DNA sequence: TGTGCCAGCGGCCGGCTCGACATCACAGATACGCAGTATTTT.

This clonotype was counted many times. The J gene is TRBJ1-2, the V gene TRBV28; tentatively, D is TRBD1 (6 bases). The germline CDR1 and CDR2 sequences are MDHEN and SYDVKM. V lost 4 bases, J lost 4 bases, and 13 bases lay in between. The CDR3 is 14 amino acids. The CDR3 coding sequence is TGTGCCAGCAGTTCCGGAGGACAGATCTATGGCTACACCTTC. It yields the protein CASSSGGQIYGYTF.

About this clonotype itself: Germline is not matched at one junction end, which may reflect a read error. The chain links TRBV24-1 to TRBJ2-1, with a possible D match to TRBD2 (6 bases). The CDR3 runs 15 residues. The V gene's germline CDR1 is KGHDR and CDR2 SFDVKD. In DNA form, the CDR3 reads TGTGCCGCCAGTGATCCCGCCCGGGGGACCAATGAGCAGTTCTTC. Protein sequence: CAASDPARGTNEQFF.

The sample holds many counts of this clonotype. This sequence joins TRBV7-3 and TRBJ2-5; D remains ambiguous. CDR1 and CDR2 from the germline V gene are SGHTA and FQGTGA. V gave up 0 bases and J gave up 5 bases, with 13 bases separating them. This CDR3 contains 15 residues. CDR3 loop: CASSLTQQPMETQYF. CDR3 nucleotide sequence: TGTGCCAGCAGCTTAACCCAGCAGCCGATGGAGACCCAGTACTTC.

The chain has TRBV5-1 and TRBJ1-1; a possible D gene is TRBD1 (5 bases). This CDR3 comprises 16 residues. Trimming removed 1 base from V and 1 base from J, with 14 bases in between. CDR1 and CDR2 from the germline V gene are SGHRS and YFSETQ. The CDR3 is CASSLMSGARNTEAFF. The CDR3 DNA reads as TGCGCCAGCAGCTTGATGTCTGGGGCCCGGAACACTGAAGCTTTCTTT.

This clonotype showed up many times. The CDR3 coding sequence is TGCGCCAGCAGCTTGACAGTGGGGGGGCGGTCCGGCTACACCTTC. It encodes CASSLTVGGRSGYTF. This rearrangement joins TRBV5-1 to TRBJ1-2; weak D call: TRBD1 (6 bases). The CDR3 is made up of 15 amino acids. Germline assignment: CDR1 SGHRS and CDR2 YFSETQ. The V end lost 1 base, the J end lost 8 bases, and 18 bases lay between the germline ends.

In its sample, this clonotype was seen many times. In nucleotides, the CDR3 is TGTGCCAGCACCCTGACACTGTTCTACGAGCAGTACTTC. The encoded protein is CASTLTLFYEQYF. The chain uses TRBV2 and TRBJ2-7; D gene uncertain. Trimming took off 7 bases at V and 3 bases at J, with 13 bases between the two ends. The length of the CDR3 is 13 residues. Per the germline V gene, CDR1 is SNHLY and CDR2 is FYNNEI.

Many counts were recorded for this clonotype. The V call is TRBV12-3 or TRBV12-4, the J call TRBJ2-1, with D possibly called TRBD1 or TRBD2 (6 bases each). Between the trimmed V and J ends, which lost 3 bases and 7 bases, there was a span of 13 bases. The CDR3 is 14 residues long. For the CDR3, the DNA is TGTGCCAGCAGTTTTCGGACGGGGGCTAATGAGCAGTTCTTC. Its translation: CASSFRTGANEQFF.

This clonotype was seen a handful of times. The chain is built from TRBV13 and TRBJ2-4; TRBD2 aligns across 10 bases. The CDR3 is 11 amino acids. Germline CDR1 is PRHDT and CDR2 is FYEKMQ (reference sequence). With V trimmed by 10 bases and J by 16 bases, 10 bases remained unmatched. The CDR3 region is CATGTSATSYF. DNA of the CDR3: TGTGCCACAGGGACTAGCGCGACTAGTTACTTC.

This clonotype was counted many times. The junction departs from germline at one end; a sequencing error may be responsible. This chain links TRBV2 with TRBJ1-6; D remains ambiguous. Germline loops: CDR1 SNHLY, CDR2 FYNNEI. The CDR3 covers 13 residues. CDR3 DNA: TGTGCCCGCAGCGCAACGGATAATTCACCCCTCCACTTT. Residues: CARSATDNSPLHF.

The sample holds a few counts of this clonotype. The gene calls are TRBV28 and TRBJ2-4, with D possibly TRBD1 on 5 matching bases. The V gene's germline CDR1 is MDHEN and CDR2 SYDVKM. The CDR3 is 11 amino acids. The V gene lost 6 bases and the J gene lost 11 bases, with 11 bases spanning the gap. The CDR3 here is CASRRQLVQYF. The CDR3 DNA reads as TGTGCCAGCAGGAGACAGTTAGTTCAGTACTTC.

The table lists this clonotype with many counts. V usage is TRBV28 and J usage is TRBJ1-3; TRBD1 agrees at 7 bases. The V gene end was trimmed by 4 bases and the J gene end by 4 bases; junction bases not matched to a gene: 7. Germline CDR1 reads MDHEN; CDR2 reads SYDVKM. The CDR3 totals 15 residues. The CDR3 region is CASSSDRAVGNTIYF. The CDR3 DNA is TGTGCCAGCAGTTCCGACAGGGCAGTCGGAAACACCATATATTTT.